A single T cell receptor beta chain is shown here with its context. The target of this receptor is not known. Base qualities were left out, and no much larger clone turns up one base away. The CDR3, cysteine through phenylalanine, is 13 amino acids long. Only the CDR3 region is kept as DNA, spanning 39 bases read in frame from base 1. CDR1 and CDR2, per the germline V gene, are MNHNS and SASEGT. Cut back by 6 bases and 3 bases, the V and J ends lie 9 bases apart. The source of the sample is a study of long-term antiretroviral therapy in people with HIV (dated by TCRdb to the early 2020s). For the study in its entirety: The earliest samples were collected about a decade before the 2015 WHO recommendation for immediate ART, when ART was typically delayed until CD4 counts fell. No cross-contamination during QIAcube processing was seen in test extractions of a monoclonal T-cell line run alongside a few dozen polyclonal samples. This retrospective serial study examined whether starting ART and sustained HIV suppression were associated with changes in the composition and diversity of the TRB repertoire in peripheral blood. Among the roughly 30 participants with HIV, eleven to twelve were female. A total of 150 to 200 cryopreserved PBMC samples were contributed to the cohort by 30 adults with confirmed HIV infection, with samples collected serially over a mean of approximately six years (range 1-12).

To be included, a participant needed at least one PBMC sample from before ART initiation plus at least two post-ART samples. All participants with HIV were treated in the United States of America. Before DNA extraction, cryopreserved samples containing about 0.9-11 million PBMC were thawed and washed. At the time of the earliest PBMC sample, participants with HIV were aged between roughly 23 and 60 years. Per participant, PBMC samples came from 1-4 timepoints prior to ART initiation and 2-8 timepoints following ART initiation, for a median of 7 samples. Serial HIV viral load, CD4+ T-cell count, ART history and demographic data were obtained for every participant. A Qiagen kit on a QIAcube was used to extract genomic DNA from unsorted PBMC, with samples processed in batches of 12. The immunoSEQ hsTCRB v3.0 assay was used at survey level resolution to sequence the TRB variable region. TRB sequencing targeted a depth of 40,000-50,000 T-cell genomes per sample. An Illumina MiSeq with a v3 150-cycle kit was used to sequence the pooled TRB libraries. As for the authors' bioinformatics: Repertoire analysis was performed in R inside a reproducible Nextflow workflow that covered QC, data transformation and analysis. LymphoSeq2, an R package for exploring AIRR-Seq data, was used to implement custom analyses. A few samples that yielded fewer than 5000 total TRB sequences were excluded, so that approximately 170 HIV repertoires were analyzed. Among the approximately 190 HIV repertoires that were kept, roughly 59 were collected before ART initiation and about 130 were collected after ART initiation. Repertoires were downsampled to 5000 TRB nucleotide sequences, with summary statistics averaged over 100 downsampling iterations. TRB sequences were retained for analysis only if CDR3 regions of at least seven amino acids were present. A Shannon entropy-derived clonality score and the Gini coefficient were used to measure diversity. Repertoire networks linked the top 5000 CDR3 amino acid sequences whenever two sequences differed by an edit distance of one. For TRB CDR3 amino acid sequences, antigen specificity groups and MHC restriction were predicted with GLIPH2. To flag known CMV, EBV, HIV or tissue antigen associations, CDR3 amino acid sequences were matched against VDJdb and McPAS-TCR. Pre-ART, post-ART and control groups were compared with Wilcoxon signed-rank tests and Holm-Bonferroni correction. What TCRdb holds here is the immuneACCESS table cut down to in-frame rearrangements. Part of the clones is not present; checked against another copy, under half of the missing clones reflect an unresolved V gene, and the others are unexplained. D and trimming were read from the DNA, whereas the V and J calls and clone size are those reported in that table. The sample table shows 20,000 to 25,000 clones, and approximately 90% are seen once. The ten largest make up 6.4% of the sample.

Study-wide findings and limitations: Since PBMC availability was limited, sequencing covered only the TCR beta chain, with no alpha chain pairing. Inferences about post-ART repertoire changes are limited because no data were available on ART adherence, viral resistance or therapy changes. ART initiation was associated with a significant increase in TRB diversity, but diversity stayed significantly below transplant donor controls even after long-term ART. Unsorted PBMC were profiled instead of sorted CD4+ and CD8+ T cells because pre-ART samples had limited cell numbers. At every time point, the repertoire was dominated by expanded TRB clones first identified before ART initiation, although this dominance fluctuated and, in many PLHIV, declined after ART. Samples dated from the mid-2000s to the late 2010s, and the ART regimens used may be less effective than current ones. Narrower CDR3 length ranges were observed in HIV repertoires than in controls, and an antigen-experienced repertoire with only a slight naive shift after ART was suggested by the network structure.

The sequencing here drew on unsorted PBMCs, taken 0.6 years after starting antiretroviral therapy. This chain is built from TRBV6-1 and TRBJ1-5; no D segment can be confidently identified. This TCR derives from a man in his fifties or sixties with HIV. The CDR3 reads as follows: CASRTDANQPQHF. In nucleotide form, the sequence is TGTGCCAGCAGAACCGATGCCAATCAGCCCCAGCATTTT.